This T cell receptor (beta chain) was retrieved from a study of cytomegalovirus exposure and HLA in healthy donors. CDR1 SNHLY and CDR2 FYNNEI come from the germline V gene. V was pared by 11 bases and J by 2 bases, with 6 bases of the junction left unmatched. The CDR3 extends over 13 amino acids. Only one count was recorded for this clone. Produced via immunoSEQ multiplex PCR; TCRdb's table is partial and in-frame only. The table records approximately 70,000 clones, less than 95% of them present only once. The sequenced material came from PBMCs. The gene calls are TRBV2 and TRBJ2-3; 8 positions match TRBD1. The sequence derives from a woman in her late teens or twenties in good health and CMV-seronegative. Here the CDR3 reads CAGQGAFTDTQYF. CDR3 bases: TGTGCCGGCCAGGGGGCCTTCACAGATACGCAGTATTTT.